The 25 T cell receptor beta chains given below trace back to one sample, sequenced in a study of T cell changes during pregnancy in multiple sclerosis. Clones were sequenced by immunoSEQ multiplex PCR, and TCRdb holds only the in-frame ones, with some missing. This table has over 60,000 clones, about 93% appearing once. The source material was peripheral blood, sampled in the first trimester of pregnancy. These receptors all come from a female donor with multiple sclerosis, enrolled in a pregnancy study.

The rearrangement links TRBV2 to TRBJ2-4; D might be TRBD1 (6 bases). Between the trimmed V and J ends, which lost 6 bases and 8 bases, there was a span of 17 bases. The CDR3 consists of 14 residues. Germline CDR1 is SNHLY and CDR2 is FYNNEI. CDR3 sequence (DNA): TGTGCCAGCAGGGGCAGGGGAATTAAAGACATTCAGTACTTC. This encodes CASRGRGIKDIQYF. The full variable domain, in which reference TRBV2 and TRBJ2-4 provide the parts outside the CDR3, is EPEVTQTPSHQVTQMGQEVILRCVPISNHLYFYWYRQILGQKVEFLVSFYNNEISEKSEIFDDQFSVERPDGSNFTLKIRSTKLEDSAMYFCASRGRGIKDIQYFGAGTRLSVL.

CDR3 in amino acids: CASTRGQGPYEQYF. The CDR3, as DNA: TGTGCCAGCACCAGGGGGCAGGGCCCCTACGAGCAGTACTTC. The gene calls are TRBV6-6 and TRBJ2-7; TRBD1 matches 8 bases. This CDR3 has 14 residues. J lost 2 bases, V lost 7 bases, and 7 bases had no gene match. Germline values: CDR1 MNHNY, CDR2 SVGAGI (reference sequence).

This rearrangement joins TRBV11-2 to TRBJ2-7; D not certain. Per the germline V gene, CDR1 is SGHAT and CDR2 is FQNNGV. The CDR3 loop spans 11 amino acids. V was shortened by 5 bases and J by 2 bases, with 4 bases between the two germline ends. Written as DNA, the CDR3 is TGTGCCAGCAGCCCAGCCTACGAGCAGTACTTC. It translates to CASSPAYEQYF.

This clone showed up just a few times. The chain recombines TRBV4-3 with TRBJ2-3; TRBD1 agrees at 8 bases. J was trimmed by 3 bases and V by 0 bases; bases with no gene match: 2. This CDR3 comprises 15 residues. From germline, CDR1 is LGHNA and CDR2 YSLEER. The CDR3 coding sequence is TGCGCCAGCAGCCAAGAAACAGGGGGGACAGATACGCAGTATTTT. It codes for CASSQETGGTDTQYF.

This chain connects TRBV2 to TRBJ1-1; maybe TRBD1 (5 bases). The CDR3 totals 14 residues. Deletions cut 5 bases from V and 0 bases from J, with 10 bases between. Germline CDR1 SNHLY, CDR2 FYNNEI. CDR3 protein: CASSSRAMNTEAFF. In nucleotides, the CDR3 is TGTGCCAGCAGTTCCAGGGCAATGAACACTGAAGCTTTCTTT.

The chain has TRBV11-2 and TRBJ1-4; TRBD1 matches at 7 bases. Germline-derived CDR1 and CDR2 are SGHAT and FQNNGV. The J segment lost 8 bases and the V segment lost 7 bases, leaving 10 bases of the junction unmatched. The CDR3 extends over 14 amino acids. The CDR3 DNA is TGTGCCAGCACCCACAGGGGAGTTCGGGAAAAACTGTTTTTT. This encodes CASTHRGVREKLFF.

A single count supports this clone. The chain uses TRBV7-8 and TRBJ1-2, with a weak D call TRBD1 (5 bases). Trimming left V 0 bases short and J 7 bases short, with 9 bases between. This CDR3 spans 13 amino acids. Germline values: CDR1 SGHVS, CDR2 FQNEAQ. This chain's CDR3 is CASSLAQGGGYTF. DNA of the CDR3: TGTGCCAGCAGCTTAGCCCAGGGTGGTGGCTACACCTTC.

The CDR3 loop is CSVEVYLSGQYF. The CDR3, as DNA: TGCAGCGTTGAAGTATACCTATCAGGGCAGTACTTC. V gene TRBV29-1 combines with J gene TRBJ2-7, with unresolved D. V was pared by 1 base and J by 9 bases, with 13 bases between. The CDR3 runs 12 residues. Per germline, CDR1 SQVTM and CDR2 ANQGSEA.

Here the CDR3 reads CASSLLGQNTEAFF. DNA of the CDR3: TGTGCCAGCAGCTTATTGGGACAGAACACTGAAGCTTTCTTT. V usage is TRBV7-2 and J usage is TRBJ1-1; TRBD1 might be the D (6 bases). V lost 2 bases, J lost 1 base, and 8 bases lay in between. Germline loops: CDR1 SGHTA, CDR2 FQGNSA. The CDR3 is 14 amino acids. The full variable domain, with the rest looked up from reference TRBV7-2 and TRBJ1-1, is GAGVSQSPSNKVTEKGKDVELRCDPISGHTALYWYRQSLGQGLEFLIYFQGNSAPDKSGLPSDRFSAERTGGSVSTLTIQRTQQEDSAVYLCASSLLGQNTEAFFGQGTRLTVV.

This chain uses TRBV2 with TRBJ2-7, with TRBD1 matching over 9 bases. CDR3 length equals 13 residues. V gave up 6 bases and J gave up 7 bases; unmatched junction bases: 7. Germline CDR1 reads SNHLY; CDR2 reads FYNNEI. The DNA for the CDR3 is TGTGCCAGCAGGTGGGGGACAGGGCAGGAGCAGTACTTC. It is translated as CASRWGTGQEQYF.

The V gene is TRBV2, the J gene TRBJ1-3, with D maybe TRBD1 (5 bases). V was trimmed by 5 bases and J by 4 bases, leaving 15 bases between them. The CDR3 has 15 amino acids. The germline gives CDR1 SNHLY, CDR2 FYNNEI. As DNA, the CDR3 is TGTGCCAGCAGTCTGACAGCCGAGCAAGGAAACACCATATATTTT. Encoded protein: CASSLTAEQGNTIYF. Combining the CDR3 with reference TRBV2 and TRBJ1-3 gives the whole variable domain EPEVTQTPSHQVTQMGQEVILRCVPISNHLYFYWYRQILGQKVEFLVSFYNNEISEKSEIFDDQFSVERPDGSNFTLKIRSTKLEDSAMYFCASSLTAEQGNTIYFGEGSWLTVV.

The chain uses TRBV6-1 and TRBJ2-1, with D possibly matching TRBD1 (6 bases). The CDR3 has 14 residues. The germline V and J ends were trimmed by 10 bases and 5 bases, with 18 bases remaining between them. In germline, CDR1 is MNHNS, CDR2 SASEGT. The chain's CDR3 is CATGERGSNNEQFF. The CDR3 bases are TGTGCCACCGGAGAGAGGGGGTCCAACAATGAGCAGTTCTTC.

The chain is built from TRBV2 and TRBJ2-1, with D tentatively TRBD2 (7 bases). The CDR3 contains 13 residues. V shed 7 bases and J shed 9 bases, with 16 bases lying between them. Germline assignment: CDR1 SNHLY and CDR2 FYNNEI. The CDR3 DNA follows: TGTGCCAGCACCGAGGGGGGGGCTGGTGAGCAGTTCTTC. Encoded protein: CASTEGGAGEQFF.

V usage is TRBV7-9 and J usage is TRBJ1-2; no clear D. V lost 1 base, J lost 8 bases, and 14 bases lay in between. Germline V gene lookup returns CDR1 SEHNR and CDR2 FQNEAQ (reference sequence). The CDR3 runs to 14 residues. The CDR3 sequence: CASSLVYPEEGYTF. CDR3 DNA sequence: TGTGCCAGCAGCTTAGTCTACCCCGAGGAGGGCTACACCTTC.

The genes are TRBV27 and TRBJ2-7, with D possibly TRBD2 on 6 matching bases. The germline V and J ends were trimmed by 6 bases and 3 bases, with 12 bases remaining between them. CDR3 length equals 13 residues. Germline CDR1 MNHEY, CDR2 SMNVEV (reference sequence). The DNA for the CDR3 is TGTGCCAGCAGCCGACTAGAACGCTACGAGCAGTACTTC. Protein product: CASSRLERYEQYF.

The chain joins TRBV27 to TRBJ2-2, with 8 bases matching TRBD2. J lost 3 bases, V lost 6 bases, and 9 bases had no gene match. From germline, CDR1 is MNHEY and CDR2 SMNVEV (reference sequence). The CDR3 loop spans 16 amino acids. CDR3 bases: TGTGCCAGCAGCCAACCGAGACTAGCGCACACCGGGGAGCTGTTTTTT. It translates to CASSQPRLAHTGELFF.

V usage is TRBV28 and J usage is TRBJ1-5; TRBD1 matches at 7 bases. Losses at the gene ends were 9 bases for V and 3 bases for J; bases not matched to a gene: 14. The CDR3 loop spans 16 amino acids. Looked up from germline, CDR1 is MDHEN and CDR2 is SYDVKM. The CDR3 DNA sequence: TGTGCCAGTTTACCCCTCGGGACAGCCTTCAATCAGCCCCAGCATTTT. This codes for CASLPLGTAFNQPQHF.

This clone was seen more than once but under ten times. The rearrangement uses TRBV19 and TRBJ2-7, with 11 nucleotides matching TRBD2. The V and J ends lost 3 bases and 2 bases, in that order; junction bases with no gene match: 12. In germline, CDR1 is LNHDA, CDR2 SQIVND (reference sequence). The CDR3 contains 18 residues. CDR3 sequence reads: CASSIPVDWTSGPYEQYF. The CDR3 DNA reads as TGTGCCAGTAGTATTCCTGTGGACTGGACTAGCGGGCCCTACGAGCAGTACTTC.

The chain carries TRBV15 and TRBJ1-3; D is unclear. CDR1 and CDR2 (germline): LNHNV, YYDKDF (reference sequence). Trimming shortened V by 9 bases and J by 3 bases, and 15 bases separated the two germline ends. This CDR3 is 14 amino acids long. The CDR3 DNA reads as TGTGCCACGAGTACCGAGCAAATTGGAAACACCATATATTTT. Translation: CATSTEQIGNTIYF. The entire variable domain, with the rest obtained from reference TRBV15 and TRBJ1-3, is as follows: DAMVIQNPRYQVTQFGKPVTLSCSQTLNHNVMYWYQQKSSQAPKLLFHYYDKDFNNEADTPDNFQSRRPNTSFCFLDIRSPGLGDTAMYLCATSTEQIGNTIYFGEGSWLTVV.

This chain connects TRBV11-2 to TRBJ1-3; 8 positions match TRBD1. With V trimmed by 5 bases and J by 0 bases, 6 bases remained unmatched. The CDR3 spans 16 residues. Germline loops: CDR1 SGHAT, CDR2 FQNNGV. CDR3 sequence: CASSGSTGVSGNTIYF. For the CDR3, the DNA is TGTGCCAGCAGCGGCTCGACAGGGGTCTCTGGAAACACCATATATTTT.

The CDR3 spells CASSLRLAGASYNEQFF. The CDR3 bases are TGTGCCAGCAGCTTAAGACTAGCGGGGGCATCCTACAATGAGCAGTTCTTC. The rearrangement links TRBV7-2 to TRBJ2-1; 12 nucleotides line up with TRBD2. Germline CDR1 reads SGHTA; CDR2 reads FQGNSA. The CDR3 is 17 amino acids. The trim removed 2 bases at V and 1 base at J, leaving 3 bases unmatched.

V is TRBV20-1 and J is TRBJ2-7; 7 nucleotides agree with TRBD1. This CDR3 has 11 residues. V was pared by 6 bases and J by 6 bases, with 5 bases of the junction left unmatched. Germline CDR1 is DFQATT and CDR2 is SNEGSKA (reference sequence). CDR3 region: CSAPAGGEQYF. The DNA for the CDR3 is TGCAGTGCCCCTGCAGGGGGCGAGCAGTACTTC.

The rearrangement uses TRBV9 and TRBJ1-1; no reliable D call. Looked up from germline, CDR1 is SGDLS and CDR2 is YYNGEE. V was pared by 4 bases and J by 8 bases, with 15 bases between. CDR3 length: 13 amino acids. CDR3 nucleotide sequence: TGTGCCAGCAGCCCCCGTAGTACCTTCGAAGCTTTCTTT. Translating it yields CASSPRSTFEAFF.

J is TRBJ1-2 and V is TRBV15, with D possibly TRBD1 on 5 matching bases. V was cut by 3 bases and J by 4 bases, with 9 bases left in between. Germline CDR1 reads LNHNV; CDR2 reads YYDKDF (reference sequence). The CDR3 extends over 13 amino acids. The CDR3 loop is CATSRGGTYGYTF. DNA of the CDR3: TGTGCCACCAGCAGGGGGGGAACCTATGGCTACACCTTC.

The chain couples TRBV5-4 to TRBJ1-2; D not resolved. In germline, CDR1 is SGHNT, CDR2 YYREEE (reference sequence). This CDR3 is 15 amino acids long. V was trimmed by 4 bases and J by 0 bases, leaving 13 bases between them. Here the CDR3 reads CASSREGPANYGYTF. The CDR3 DNA reads as TGTGCCAGCAGCAGAGAGGGCCCAGCTAACTATGGCTACACCTTC.